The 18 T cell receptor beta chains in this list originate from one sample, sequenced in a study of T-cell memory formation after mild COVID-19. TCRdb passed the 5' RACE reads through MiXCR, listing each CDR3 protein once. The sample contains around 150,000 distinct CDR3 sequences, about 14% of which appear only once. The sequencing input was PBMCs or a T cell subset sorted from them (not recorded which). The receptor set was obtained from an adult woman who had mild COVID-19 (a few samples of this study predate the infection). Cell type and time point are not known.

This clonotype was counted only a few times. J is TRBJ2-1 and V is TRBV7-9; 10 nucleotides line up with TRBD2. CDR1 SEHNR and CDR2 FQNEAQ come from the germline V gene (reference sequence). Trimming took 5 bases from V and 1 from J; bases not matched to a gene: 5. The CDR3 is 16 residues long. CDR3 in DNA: TGTGCCAGCAGCCCAACTAGCGGGACTTCCTACAATGAGCAGTTCTTC. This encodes CASSPTSGTSYNEQFF.

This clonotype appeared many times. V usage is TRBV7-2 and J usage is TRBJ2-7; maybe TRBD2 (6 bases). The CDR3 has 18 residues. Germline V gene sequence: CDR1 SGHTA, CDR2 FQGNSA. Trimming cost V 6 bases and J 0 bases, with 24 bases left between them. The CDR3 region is CASSYIVWGVPSSYEQYF. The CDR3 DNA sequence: TGTGCCAGCAGTTATATAGTCTGGGGGGTCCCGAGCTCCTACGAGCAGTACTTC. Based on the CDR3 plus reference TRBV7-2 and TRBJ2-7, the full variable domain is GAGVSQSPSNKVTEKGKDVELRCDPISGHTALYWYRQSLGQGLEFLIYFQGNSAPDKSGLPSDRFSAERTGGSVSTLTIQRTQQEDSAVYLCASSYIVWGVPSSYEQYFGPGTRLTVT.

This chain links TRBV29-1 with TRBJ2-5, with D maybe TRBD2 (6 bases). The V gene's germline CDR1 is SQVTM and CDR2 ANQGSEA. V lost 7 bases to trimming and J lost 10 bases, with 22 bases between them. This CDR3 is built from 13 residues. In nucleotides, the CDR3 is TGCAGCGCCAGACTAGGGGCTGAAGAAGGCCAGTACTTC. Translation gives CSARLGAEEGQYF.

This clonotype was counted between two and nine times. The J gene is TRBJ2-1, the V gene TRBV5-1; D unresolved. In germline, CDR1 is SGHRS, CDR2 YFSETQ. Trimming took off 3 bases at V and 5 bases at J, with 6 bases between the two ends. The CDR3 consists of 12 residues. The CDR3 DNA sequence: TGCGCCAGCAGCTACGGAAACAATGAGCAGTTCTTC. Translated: CASSYGNNEQFF.

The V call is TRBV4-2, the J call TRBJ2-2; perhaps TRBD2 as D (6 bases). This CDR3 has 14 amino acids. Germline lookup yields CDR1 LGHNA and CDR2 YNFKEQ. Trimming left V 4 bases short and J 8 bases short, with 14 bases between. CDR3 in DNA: TGTGCCAGCAGCCCGGACTACGGGTGGGGGGAGCTGTTTTTT. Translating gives CASSPDYGWGELFF.

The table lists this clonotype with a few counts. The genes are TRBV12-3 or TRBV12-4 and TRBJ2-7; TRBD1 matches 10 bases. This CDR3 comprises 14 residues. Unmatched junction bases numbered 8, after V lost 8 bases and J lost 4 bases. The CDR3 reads CASSETGGPYEQYF. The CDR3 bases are TGTGCCAGCTCAGAGACAGGGGGCCCATACGAGCAGTACTTC.

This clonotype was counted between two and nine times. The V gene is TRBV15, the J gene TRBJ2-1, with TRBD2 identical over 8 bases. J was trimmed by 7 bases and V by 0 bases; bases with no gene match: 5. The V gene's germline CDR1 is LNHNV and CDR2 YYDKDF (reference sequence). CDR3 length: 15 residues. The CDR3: CATSRERLAMNEQFF. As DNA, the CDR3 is TGTGCCACCAGCAGAGAGAGACTAGCGATGAATGAGCAGTTCTTC.

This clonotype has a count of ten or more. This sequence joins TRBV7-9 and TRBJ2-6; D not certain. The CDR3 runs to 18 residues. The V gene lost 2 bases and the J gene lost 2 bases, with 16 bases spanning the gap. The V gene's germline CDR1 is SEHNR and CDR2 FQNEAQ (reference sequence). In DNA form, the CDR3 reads TGTGCCAGCAGCTTACCTCCCATCCAGCTCCCTGGGGCCAACGTCCTGACTTTC. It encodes CASSLPPIQLPGANVLTF.

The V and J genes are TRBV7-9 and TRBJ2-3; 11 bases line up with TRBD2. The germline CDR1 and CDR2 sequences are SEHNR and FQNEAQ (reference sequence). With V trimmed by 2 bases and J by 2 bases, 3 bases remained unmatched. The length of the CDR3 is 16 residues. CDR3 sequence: CASSLRLAGITDTQYF. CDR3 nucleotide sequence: TGTGCCAGCAGCTTACGACTAGCGGGGATCACAGATACGCAGTATTTT.

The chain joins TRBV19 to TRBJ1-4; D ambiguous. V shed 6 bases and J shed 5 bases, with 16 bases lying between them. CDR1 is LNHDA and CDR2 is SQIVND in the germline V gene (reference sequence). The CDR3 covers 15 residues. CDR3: CASSRALRTNEKLFF. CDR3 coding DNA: TGTGCCAGTAGCCGGGCGCTTAGAACGAATGAAAAACTGTTTTTT.

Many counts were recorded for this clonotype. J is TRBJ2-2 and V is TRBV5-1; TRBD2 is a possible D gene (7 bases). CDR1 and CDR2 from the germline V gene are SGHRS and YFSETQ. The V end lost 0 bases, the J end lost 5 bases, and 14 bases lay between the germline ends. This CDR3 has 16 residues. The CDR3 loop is CASSLVAGAPTGELFF. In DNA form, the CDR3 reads TGCGCCAGCAGCTTGGTTGCGGGGGCGCCGACCGGGGAGCTGTTTTTT.

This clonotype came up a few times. The CDR3, as DNA: TGTGCCACCAGTGATTTGCTTGGTCGTGGCTACACCTTC. Translating it yields CATSDLLGRGYTF. This chain joins TRBV24-1 and TRBJ1-2; D gene ambiguous. V lost 0 bases to trimming and J lost 7 bases, with 8 bases between them. The CDR3 extends over 13 amino acids. Looked up from germline, CDR1 is KGHDR and CDR2 is SFDVKD.

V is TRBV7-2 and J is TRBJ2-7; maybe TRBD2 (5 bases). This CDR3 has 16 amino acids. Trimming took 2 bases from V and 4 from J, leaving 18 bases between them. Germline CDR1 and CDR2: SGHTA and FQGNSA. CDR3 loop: CASSLRSGSLFYEQYF. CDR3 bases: TGTGCCAGCAGCTTACGAAGCGGAAGCCTCTTTTACGAGCAGTACTTC.

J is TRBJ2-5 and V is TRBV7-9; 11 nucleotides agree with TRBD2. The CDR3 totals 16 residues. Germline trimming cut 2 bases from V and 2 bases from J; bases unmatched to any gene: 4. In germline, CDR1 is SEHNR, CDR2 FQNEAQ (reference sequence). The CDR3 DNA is TGTGCCAGCAGCTTAACGGCTAGCGGGGGGCAAGAGACCCAGTACTTC. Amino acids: CASSLTASGGQETQYF. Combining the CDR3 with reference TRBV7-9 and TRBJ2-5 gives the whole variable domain DTGVSQNPRHKITKRGQNVTFRCDPISEHNRLYWYRQTLGQGPEFLTYFQNEAQLEKSRLLSDRFSAERPKGSFSTLEIQRTEQGDSAMYLCASSLTASGGQETQYFGPGTRLLVL.

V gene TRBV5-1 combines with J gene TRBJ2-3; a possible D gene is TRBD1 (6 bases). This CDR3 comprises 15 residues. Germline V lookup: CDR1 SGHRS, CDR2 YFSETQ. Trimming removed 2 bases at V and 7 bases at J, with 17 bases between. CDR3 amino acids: CASSLMTGALNTQYF. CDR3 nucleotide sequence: TGCGCCAGCAGCTTAATGACAGGCGCCCTGAATACGCAGTATTTT.

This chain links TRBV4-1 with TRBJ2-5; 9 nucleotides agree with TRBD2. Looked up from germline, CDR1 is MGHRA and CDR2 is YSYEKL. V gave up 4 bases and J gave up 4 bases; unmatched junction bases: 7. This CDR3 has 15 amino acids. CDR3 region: CASSRLRGGVETQYF. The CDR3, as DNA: TGCGCCAGCAGCCGATTGCGGGGGGGTGTAGAGACCCAGTACTTC.

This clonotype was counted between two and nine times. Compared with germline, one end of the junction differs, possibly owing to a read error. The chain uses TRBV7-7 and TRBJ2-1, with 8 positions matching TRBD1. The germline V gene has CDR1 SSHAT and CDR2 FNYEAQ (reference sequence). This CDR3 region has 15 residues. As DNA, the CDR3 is TGTGCTAGCAGCTTAGACAGGGGCGCCTACAATGAGCAGTTCTTC. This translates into CASSLDRGAYNEQFF.

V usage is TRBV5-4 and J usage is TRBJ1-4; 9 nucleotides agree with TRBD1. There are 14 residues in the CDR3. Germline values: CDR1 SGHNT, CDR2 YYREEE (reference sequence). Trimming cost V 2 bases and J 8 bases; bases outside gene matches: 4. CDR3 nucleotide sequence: TGTGCCAGCAGCTTTACAGGGGGCGAAGAAAAACTGTTTTTT. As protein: CASSFTGGEEKLFF.